Below, 21 T cell receptor beta chains from the same sample are listed, as sequenced in a study of control samples from healthy donors and cancer patients. The protocol was immunoSEQ multiplex PCR, while the TCRdb copy is restricted to in-frame clones and leaves out a portion. The repertoire holds around 51,000 clones, with around nine tenths as singletons. The sequenced sample consisted of PBMCs. The origin of the receptors is a man over 45 with head and neck cancer.

The V call is TRBV5-4, the J call TRBJ2-7; TRBD2 is a possible D gene (6 bases). Germline assignment: CDR1 SGHNT and CDR2 YYREEE (reference sequence). The length of the CDR3 is 14 residues. Trimming left V 3 bases short and J 7 bases short, with 17 bases between. The CDR3 protein is CASSSGTMAGEQYF. The CDR3 region has the DNA TGTGCCAGCAGCTCCGGGACGATGGCGGGGGAGCAGTACTTC.

Here the CDR3 reads CASSLARGQGDGYTF. CDR3 bases: TGTGCCAGCAGCTTAGCTAGAGGGCAGGGTGATGGCTACACCTTC. The chain employs TRBV7-2 and TRBJ1-2, with D possibly being TRBD1 (5 bases). The CDR3 is made up of 15 amino acids. The germline gives CDR1 SGHTA, CDR2 FQGNSA. V was pared by 0 bases and J by 6 bases, with 14 bases between. Variable domain in full (rest from reference TRBV7-2 and TRBJ1-2): GAGVSQSPSNKVTEKGKDVELRCDPISGHTALYWYRQSLGQGLEFLIYFQGNSAPDKSGLPSDRFSAERTGGSVSTLTIQRTQQEDSAVYLCASSLARGQGDGYTFGSGTRLTVV.

The J gene is TRBJ2-5, the V gene TRBV7-2; 7 bases are shared with TRBD1. This CDR3 is built from 15 residues. Germline values: CDR1 SGHTA, CDR2 FQGNSA. Trimming took 5 bases from V and 2 from J; bases not matched to a gene: 8. The CDR3 DNA is TGTGCCAGCAGCCTCAGCCTGACAGGGCAAGAGACCCAGTACTTC. Residues: CASSLSLTGQETQYF.

V gene TRBV5-4 combines with J gene TRBJ2-5; D may be TRBD1 (5 bases). V was cut by 4 bases and J by 4 bases, with 11 bases left in between. Germline V lookup: CDR1 SGHNT, CDR2 YYREEE (reference sequence). The CDR3 totals 13 residues. CDR3 loop: CASSMTDGETQYF. In DNA form, the CDR3 reads TGTGCCAGCAGCATGACAGACGGAGAGACCCAGTACTTC. Full variable domain (remainder filled in from reference TRBV5-4 and TRBJ2-5): ETGVTQSPTHLIKTRGQQVTLRCSSQSGHNTVSWYQQALGQGPQFIFQYYREEENGRGNFPPRFSGLQFPNYSSELNVNALELDDSALYLCASSMTDGETQYFGPGTRLLVL.

The chain combines TRBV28 with TRBJ2-4; TRBD2 might be the D (7 bases). The V gene lost 3 bases and the J gene lost 1 base, with 28 bases spanning the gap. The germline V gene encodes CDR1 MDHEN and CDR2 SYDVKM. This CDR3 comprises 21 residues. CDR3 loop: CASSLVYRIQTGAGAKNIQYF. The CDR3 DNA sequence: TGTGCCAGCAGTTTGGTTTACCGCATACAGACAGGAGCGGGGGCCAAAAACATTCAGTACTTC.

V usage is TRBV6-6 and J usage is TRBJ1-1, with D possibly TRBD1 on 6 matching bases. There are 15 residues in the CDR3. Germline CDR1 reads MNHNY; CDR2 reads SVGAGI (reference sequence). Trimming shortened V by 9 bases and J by 2 bases, and 19 bases separated the two germline ends. The CDR3 region is CASSWQGTSNTEAFF. The CDR3 bases are TGTGCCAGTTCGTGGCAGGGGACTTCTAACACTGAAGCTTTCTTT.

The chain carries TRBV19 and TRBJ1-2; TRBD1 is a possible D gene (6 bases). CDR1 and CDR2 from the germline V gene are LNHDA and SQIVND (reference sequence). The length of the CDR3 is 13 residues. V lost 4 bases and J lost 8, with 14 bases in between. The CDR3 loop is CASSTHQGLGYTF. As DNA, the CDR3 is TGTGCCAGTAGTACCCATCAGGGGCTAGGCTACACCTTC.

Here the CDR3 DNA reads TGTGCCACCAGCAAAGAGGACAGGAACACTGAAGCTTTCTTT. Its translation: CATSKEDRNTEAFF. The rearrangement joins TRBV15 to TRBJ1-1; TRBD1 is a possible D gene (6 bases). V was cut by 4 bases and J by 1 base, with 10 bases left in between. There are 14 residues in the CDR3. Looked up from germline, CDR1 is LNHNV and CDR2 is YYDKDF (reference sequence). Complete variable domain (other parts from reference TRBV15 and TRBJ1-1): DAMVIQNPRYQVTQFGKPVTLSCSQTLNHNVMYWYQQKSSQAPKLLFHYYDKDFNNEADTPDNFQSRRPNTSFCFLDIRSPGLGDTAMYLCATSKEDRNTEAFFGQGTRLTVV.

V is TRBV7-9 and J is TRBJ2-1; possibly TRBD1 or TRBD2 for D (5 bases each). The germline V gene encodes CDR1 SEHNR and CDR2 FQNEAQ (reference sequence). The V and J ends lost 1 base and 8 bases respectively, with 9 bases between them. The length of the CDR3 is 13 residues. The DNA for the CDR3 is TGTGCCAGCAGCTTAGATCCGGGGCATGAGCAGTTCTTC. This codes for CASSLDPGHEQFF.

Only one count was recorded for this clone. A junction end diverges from the germline sequence, so it may reflect a read error. This chain connects TRBV10-1 to TRBJ2-1; no clear D gene. CDR1 and CDR2 (germline): WNHNN, SYGVQD (reference sequence). The CDR3 has 12 amino acids. The DNA of the CDR3 is TGCGCCAGCAGTGACTCCTTCAATGAGCAGTTCTTC. The encoded protein is CASSDSFNEQFF.

This chain uses TRBV12-3 or TRBV12-4 with TRBJ2-1; D possibly matches TRBD1 or TRBD2 (6 bases each). The CDR3 has 13 residues. The germline V and J ends were trimmed by 5 bases and 9 bases, with 14 bases remaining between them. In DNA, the CDR3 is TGTGCCAGCAGTACCAGAGGGGGAGGTGAGCAGTTCTTC. The encoded protein is CASSTRGGGEQFF.

The genes are TRBV5-4 and TRBJ2-5; D is tentatively TRBD1 or TRBD2 (5 bases each). The V and J ends lost 3 bases and 5 bases respectively, with 17 bases between them. This CDR3 has 15 amino acids. Germline loops: CDR1 SGHNT, CDR2 YYREEE (reference sequence). In DNA form, the CDR3 reads TGTGCCAGCAGCTCGCCCGAGGGCAGGGCTGAGACCCAGTACTTC. As protein: CASSSPEGRAETQYF.

This chain uses TRBV12-3 or TRBV12-4 with TRBJ1-6, with D unclear. The CDR3 consists of 12 residues. V was trimmed by 6 bases and J by 9 bases, leaving 9 bases between them. CDR3 sequence (DNA): TGTGCCAGCAGCGGGGTAGGTTCACCCCTCCACTTT. Translating it yields CASSGVGSPLHF.

This clone was counted a single time. The chain joins TRBV7-2 to TRBJ2-7; D is unclear. The CDR3 is 12 residues long. The V and J ends lost 3 bases and 3 bases respectively, with 6 bases between them. The germline CDR1 and CDR2 sequences are SGHTA and FQGNSA. The CDR3: CASSLLRYEQYF. In DNA, the CDR3 is TGTGCCAGCAGCTTGCTTCGCTACGAGCAGTACTTC.

The rearrangement joins TRBV19 to TRBJ2-2; perhaps TRBD1 as D (5 bases). This CDR3 has 15 amino acids. CDR1 and CDR2 (germline): LNHDA, SQIVND (reference sequence). The CDR3 sequence: CVSDRALSNTGELFF. CDR3 in DNA: TGTGTCTCTGACAGAGCCCTCTCTAACACCGGGGAGCTGTTTTTT.

The CDR3 reads CASREQETQYF. The CDR3 nucleotides read TGTGCCAGCCGGGAGCAAGAGACCCAGTACTTC. The genes are TRBV6-5 and TRBJ2-5, with a weak D call TRBD2 (6 bases). V was trimmed by 8 bases and J by 2 bases, leaving 6 bases between them. Per germline, CDR1 MNHEY and CDR2 SVGAGI. This CDR3 region has 11 residues.

The V call is TRBV2, the J call TRBJ2-2; 7 bases are shared with TRBD2. Unmatched junction bases numbered 8, after V lost 2 bases and J lost 5 bases. Germline V CDR1 and CDR2: SNHLY, FYNNEI. The CDR3 extends over 16 amino acids. CDR3 sequence: CASSESDTSVTGELFF. CDR3 nucleotides: TGTGCCAGCAGTGAAAGTGACACTAGCGTTACCGGGGAGCTGTTTTTT.

The rearrangement uses TRBV11-3 and TRBJ2-1; D is unclear. The ends were cut back, 3 bases at V and 9 bases at J, with 9 bases in the middle. The length of the CDR3 is 12 residues. The V gene's germline CDR1 is SGHNT and CDR2 YENEEA. CDR3 DNA sequence: TGTGCCAGCAGCTTTGAGGTTGGTGAGCAGTTCTTC. This codes for CASSFEVGEQFF. The full variable domain, rest sourced from reference TRBV11-3 and TRBJ2-1, is EAGVVQSPRYKIIEKKQPVAFWCNPISGHNTLYWYLQNLGQGPELLIRYENEEAVDDSQLPKDRFSAERLKGVDSTLKIQPAELGDSAVYLCASSFEVGEQFFGPGTRLTVL.

The V and J genes are TRBV18 and TRBJ1-1; 9 bases are a match to TRBD1. Losses at the gene ends were 6 bases for V and 5 bases for J; bases not matched to a gene: 10. Looked up from germline, CDR1 is KGHSH and CDR2 is LQKENI. CDR3 length: 15 residues. CDR3 in DNA: TGTGCCAGCTCGCTAGAAACAGGGGGCCTAACTGAAGCTTTCTTT. It yields the protein CASSLETGGLTEAFF.

The chain couples TRBV11-2 to TRBJ1-2; D perhaps matches TRBD1 (5 bases). In germline, CDR1 is SGHAT, CDR2 FQNNGV. There are 14 residues in the CDR3. Trimming shortened V by 3 bases and J by 2 bases, and 10 bases separated the two germline ends. This CDR3 reads CASSLGRMNYGYTF. The CDR3 coding sequence is TGTGCCAGCAGCTTGGGACGAATGAACTATGGCTACACCTTC.

The CDR3 sequence: CATASGSGYNEQFF. CDR3 DNA sequence: TGTGCCACCGCTAGCGGGAGCGGGTACAATGAGCAGTTCTTC. The V call is TRBV24-1, the J call TRBJ2-1; 10 bases line up with TRBD2. The germline gives CDR1 KGHDR, CDR2 SFDVKD. The junction had 5 bases not matched to a gene; V was cut back by 9 bases and J by 4 bases. This CDR3 spans 14 amino acids.